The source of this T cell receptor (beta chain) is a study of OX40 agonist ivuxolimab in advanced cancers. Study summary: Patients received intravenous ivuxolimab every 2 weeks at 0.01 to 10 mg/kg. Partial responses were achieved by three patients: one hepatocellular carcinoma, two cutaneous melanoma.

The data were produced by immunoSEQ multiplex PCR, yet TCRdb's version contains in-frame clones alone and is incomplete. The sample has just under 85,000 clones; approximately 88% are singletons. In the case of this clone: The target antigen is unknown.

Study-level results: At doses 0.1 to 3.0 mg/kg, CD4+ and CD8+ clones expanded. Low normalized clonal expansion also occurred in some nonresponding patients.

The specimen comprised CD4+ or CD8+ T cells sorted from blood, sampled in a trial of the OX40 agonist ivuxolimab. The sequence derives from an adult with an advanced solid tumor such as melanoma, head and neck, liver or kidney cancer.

CDR3 sequence (DNA): TGCGCCAGCAGCTTGGGACAGGGGAGGGTCACAGATACGCAGTATTTT. This gives the protein CASSLGQGRVTDTQYF. The rearrangement joins TRBV5-1 to TRBJ2-3; possibly TRBD1 for D (8 bases). Trimming took off 0 bases at V and 2 bases at J, with 13 bases between the two ends. Germline V gene sequence: CDR1 SGHRS, CDR2 YFSETQ. The CDR3 contains 16 residues.